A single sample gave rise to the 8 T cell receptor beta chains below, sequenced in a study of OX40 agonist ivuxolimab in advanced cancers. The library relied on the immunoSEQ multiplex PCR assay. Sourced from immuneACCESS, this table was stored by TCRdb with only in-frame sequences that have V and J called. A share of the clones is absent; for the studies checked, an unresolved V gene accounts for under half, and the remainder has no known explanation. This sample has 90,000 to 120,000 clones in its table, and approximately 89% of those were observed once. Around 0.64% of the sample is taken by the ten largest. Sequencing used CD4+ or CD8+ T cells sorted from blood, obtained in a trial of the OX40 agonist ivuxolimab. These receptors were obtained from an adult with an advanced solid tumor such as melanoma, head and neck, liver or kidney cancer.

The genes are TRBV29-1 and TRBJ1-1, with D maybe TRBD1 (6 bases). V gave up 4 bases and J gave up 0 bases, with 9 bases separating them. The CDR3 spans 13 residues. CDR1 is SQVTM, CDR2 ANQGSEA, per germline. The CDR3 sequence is CSVAGQMNTEAFF. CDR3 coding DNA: TGCAGCGTTGCGGGACAAATGAACACTGAAGCTTTCTTT. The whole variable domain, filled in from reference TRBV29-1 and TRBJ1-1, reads SAVISQKPSRDICQRGTSLTIQCQVDSQVTMMFWYRQQPGQSLTLIATANQGSEATYESGFVIDKFPISRPNLTFSTLTVSNMSPEDSSIYLCSVAGQMNTEAFFGQGTRLTVV.

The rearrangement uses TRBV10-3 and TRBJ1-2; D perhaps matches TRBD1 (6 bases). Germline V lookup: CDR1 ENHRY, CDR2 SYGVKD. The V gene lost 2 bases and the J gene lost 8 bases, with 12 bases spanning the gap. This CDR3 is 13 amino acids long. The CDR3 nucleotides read TGTGCCATCAGTGAGGCGGCGGGGGGCGGCTACACCTTC. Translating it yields CAISEAAGGGYTF.

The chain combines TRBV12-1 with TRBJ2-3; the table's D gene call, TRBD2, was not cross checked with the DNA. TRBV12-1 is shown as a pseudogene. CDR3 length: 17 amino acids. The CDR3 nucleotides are TGTGCCAGCAGCTTTACTAGCGGGAGGGGAAGCACAGATACGCAGTATTTT. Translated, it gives CASSFTSGRGSTDTQYF.

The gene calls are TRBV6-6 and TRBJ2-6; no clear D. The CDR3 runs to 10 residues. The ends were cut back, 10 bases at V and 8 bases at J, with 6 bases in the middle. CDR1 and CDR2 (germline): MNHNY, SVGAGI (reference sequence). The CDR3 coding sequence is TGTGCCACTCTGACCAACGTCCTGACTTTC. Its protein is CATLTNVLTF.

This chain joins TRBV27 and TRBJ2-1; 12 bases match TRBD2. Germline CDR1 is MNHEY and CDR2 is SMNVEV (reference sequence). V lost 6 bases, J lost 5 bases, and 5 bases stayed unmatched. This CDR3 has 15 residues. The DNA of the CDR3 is TGTGCCAGCAGGGAACTAGCGGGAGGAAACAATGAGCAGTTCTTC. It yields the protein CASRELAGGNNEQFF.

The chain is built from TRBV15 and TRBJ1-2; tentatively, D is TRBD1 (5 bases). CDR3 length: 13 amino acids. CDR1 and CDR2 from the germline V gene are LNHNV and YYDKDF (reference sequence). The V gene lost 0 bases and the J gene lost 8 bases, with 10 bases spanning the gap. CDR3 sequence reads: CATSREIGVGYTF. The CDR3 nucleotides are TGTGCCACCAGCAGAGAGATAGGGGTAGGCTACACCTTC. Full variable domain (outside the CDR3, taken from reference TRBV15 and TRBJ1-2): DAMVIQNPRYQVTQFGKPVTLSCSQTLNHNVMYWYQQKSSQAPKLLFHYYDKDFNNEADTPDNFQSRRPNTSFCFLDIRSPGLGDTAMYLCATSREIGVGYTFGSGTRLTVV.

The CDR3 coding sequence is TGCGCCAGCAGCCGGACTAGCGGGGGCCCCTCTGGGGCCAACGTCCTGACTTTC. Encoded protein: CASSRTSGGPSGANVLTF. The chain has TRBV5-1 and TRBJ2-6, with 13 bases lining up with TRBD2. Trimming at V came to 4 bases and at J to 0 bases, leaving 4 bases not matched to a gene. The CDR3 runs 18 residues. The germline V gene encodes CDR1 SGHRS and CDR2 YFSETQ.

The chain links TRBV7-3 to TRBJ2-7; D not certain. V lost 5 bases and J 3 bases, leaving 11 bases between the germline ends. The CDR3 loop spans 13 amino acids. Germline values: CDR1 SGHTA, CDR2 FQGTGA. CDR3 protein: CASSKDNSYEQYF. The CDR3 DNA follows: TGTGCCAGCAGCAAAGATAACAGCTACGAGCAGTACTTC. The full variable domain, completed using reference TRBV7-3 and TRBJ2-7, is GAGVSQTPSNKVTEKGKYVELRCDPISGHTALYWYRQSLGQGPEFLIYFQGTGAADDSGLPNDRFFAVRPEGSVSTLKIQRTERGDSAVYLCASSKDNSYEQYFGPGTRLTVT.